This entry features one T cell receptor (beta chain) sequence. As yet, its antigen is unknown. This sample is part of a study of T cell responses to AZD1222 COVID-19 vaccine. Findings of the study overall: Two AZD1222 administrations were followed by greater Spike-specific TCR breadth and depth.

The V gene's germline CDR1 is SGHTS and CDR2 YDEGEE. This CDR3 spans 13 amino acids. V was pared by 4 bases and J by 3 bases, with 10 bases between. Method: immunoSEQ multiplex PCR; TCRdb's copy keeps in-frame clones and lacks some. The sample records 75,000 to 100,000 clones, around nine tenths being singletons. Sample: peripheral blood, taken on day 0 of AZD1222 vaccination. The sequence was collected from an adult in good health. This rearrangement joins TRBV5-8 to TRBJ1-1, with TRBD1 as a possible D gene (5 bases). The CDR3 reads CASSRMGDTEAFF. CDR3 bases: TGTGCCAGCAGCCGAATGGGGGACACTGAAGCTTTCTTT. The whole variable domain, filled in from reference TRBV5-8 and TRBJ1-1, reads EAGVTQSPTHLIKTRGQQATLRCSPISGHTSVYWYQQALGLGLQFLLWYDEGEERNRGNFPPRFSGRQFPNYSSELNVNALELEDSALYLCASSRMGDTEAFFGQGTRLTVV.